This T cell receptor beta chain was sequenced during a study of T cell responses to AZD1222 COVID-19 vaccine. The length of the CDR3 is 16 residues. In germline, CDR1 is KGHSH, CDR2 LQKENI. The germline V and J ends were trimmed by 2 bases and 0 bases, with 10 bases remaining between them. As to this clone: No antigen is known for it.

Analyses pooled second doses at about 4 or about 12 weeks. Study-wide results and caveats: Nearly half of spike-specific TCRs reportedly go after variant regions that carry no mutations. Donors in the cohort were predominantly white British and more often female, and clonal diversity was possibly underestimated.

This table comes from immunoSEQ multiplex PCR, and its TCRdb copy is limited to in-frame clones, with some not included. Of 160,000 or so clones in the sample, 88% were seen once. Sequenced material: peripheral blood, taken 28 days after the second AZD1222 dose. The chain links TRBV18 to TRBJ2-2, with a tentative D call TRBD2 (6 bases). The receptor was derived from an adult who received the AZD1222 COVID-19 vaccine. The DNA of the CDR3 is TGTGCCAGCTCACCAACTAGCCTCCCGAACACCGGGGAGCTGTTTTTT. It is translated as CASSPTSLPNTGELFF.